These 6 T cell receptor beta chains share one sample of origin, sequenced in a study of T cell repertoires in cytomegalovirus infection. TCRdb recomputed calls from the reads with MiXCR, one row per CDR3 protein. Counted here are about 450,000 distinct CDR3 sequences, under 40% occurring once; the ten biggest clones make up approximately 14%. The sequenced sample consisted of PBMCs. These receptors all stem from a human donor in good health (CMV status not recorded). Some clones in this sample may be carry-over from other donors' samples.

The rearrangement joins TRBV5-1 to TRBJ2-7, with 11 bases lining up with TRBD1. This CDR3 spans 15 amino acids. Germline values: CDR1 SGHRS, CDR2 YFSETQ. The trim removed 4 bases at V and 4 bases at J, leaving 7 bases unmatched. The CDR3 reads CASSHGTGGDYEQYF. For the CDR3, the DNA is TGCGCCAGCAGCCACGGGACAGGGGGAGATTACGAGCAGTACTTC.

This chain connects TRBV25-1 to TRBJ2-3; unclear D gene. Germline CDR1 and CDR2: MGHDK and SYGVNS. The CDR3 contains 14 residues. Trimming took off 3 bases at V and 4 bases at J, with 11 bases between the two ends. The CDR3 is CASSDSQLADTQYF. The CDR3 region has the DNA TGTGCCAGCAGTGATTCTCAGCTCGCAGATACGCAGTATTTT.

The gene calls are TRBV6-2 or TRBV6-3 and TRBJ1-1; D is ambiguous. This CDR3 comprises 12 residues. The V and J ends lost 2 bases and 5 bases respectively, with 6 bases between them. Germline V gene sequence: CDR1 MNHEY, CDR2 SVGEGT. CDR3 bases: TGTGCCAGCAGTTACGGGTTTACTGAAGCTTTCTTT. The encoded protein is CASSYGFTEAFF.

The gene calls are TRBV7-6 and TRBJ1-3; a weak D match, TRBD1 (6 bases). Germline CDR1 is SGHVS and CDR2 is FNYEAQ. The V end was cut by 1 base, the J end by 0 bases, with 10 bases between. CDR3 length: 16 residues. The DNA of the CDR3 is TGTGCCAGCAGCTTAGTTCCGGACAGCTCTGGAAACACCATATATTTT. Protein product: CASSLVPDSSGNTIYF.

This chain connects TRBV12-3 or TRBV12-4 to TRBJ1-6; a weak D match, TRBD1 (5 bases). The CDR3 contains 13 residues. Between the trimmed V and J ends, which lost 3 bases and 7 bases, there was a span of 7 bases. The CDR3 here is CASSFRDNSPLHF. The CDR3 nucleotides are TGTGCCAGCAGTTTTCGGGACAATTCACCCCTCCACTTT.

Many counts were recorded for this clonotype. V is TRBV7-2 and J is TRBJ2-5, with 7 bases aligning to TRBD1. The V and J ends lost 5 bases and 5 bases, in that order; junction bases with no gene match: 11. The germline gives CDR1 SGHTA, CDR2 FQGNSA. The CDR3 has 15 residues. CDR3 sequence: CASSQQTGLQETQYF. CDR3 bases: TGTGCCAGCAGCCAACAGACAGGGCTCCAGGAGACCCAGTACTTC.